The 13 T cell receptor beta chains in this list originate from one sample, sequenced in a study of response to subunit inactivated influenza vaccine. TCRdb itself ran the RT-PCR reads through MiXCR, one entry per CDR3 protein. Here the sample spans hundreds of thousands of distinct CDR3 sequences, less than 10% being singletons. The sample in question was PBMCs from blood, obtained approximately 25 months after vaccination. Source of these receptors: a man between 50 and 69 years old who received an inactivated influenza vaccine.

This chain links TRBV7-6 with TRBJ1-3, with D possibly TRBD1 on 6 matching bases. Germline values: CDR1 SGHVS, CDR2 FNYEAQ. The CDR3 consists of 19 residues. Trimming cost V 1 base and J 0 bases, with 19 bases left between them. The CDR3 nucleotides are TGTGCCAGCAGCTTAGGTAGCGGGGGCGCGACGGTCTCTGGAAACACCATATATTTT. Protein product: CASSLGSGGATVSGNTIYF.

The J gene is TRBJ1-6, the V gene TRBV5-5, with D possibly TRBD1 on 6 matching bases. Trimming removed 9 bases from V and 14 bases from J, with 21 bases in between. This CDR3 contains 13 residues. The germline V gene encodes CDR1 SGHKS and CDR2 YYEKEE (reference sequence). As DNA, the CDR3 is TGTGCCACCCGACACCGACAGGATTCGGCCCTCCACTTT. Amino acid sequence: CATRHRQDSALHF.

The gene calls are TRBV5-1 and TRBJ2-1; the match to TRBD1 covers 8 bases. CDR1 SGHRS and CDR2 YFSETQ come from the germline V gene. The CDR3 has 15 amino acids. V lost 4 bases, J lost 2 bases, and 5 bases stayed unmatched. CDR3 protein: CASSRTGWPYNEQFF. CDR3 sequence (DNA): TGCGCCAGCAGCCGGACAGGGTGGCCCTACAATGAGCAGTTCTTC. The complete variable domain, with remaining parts taken from reference TRBV5-1 and TRBJ2-1, reads KAGVTQTPRYLIKTRGQQVTLSCSPISGHRSVSWYQQTPGQGLQFLFEYFSETQRNKGNFPGRFSGRQFSNSRSEMNVSTLELGDSALYLCASSRTGWPYNEQFFGPGTRLTVL.

This clonotype was counted many times. The chain joins TRBV6-5 to TRBJ2-1; 8 bases match TRBD2. Germline V gene sequence: CDR1 MNHEY, CDR2 SVGAGI. CDR3 length: 15 residues. V shed 4 bases, J shed 9 bases, and the junction held 11 bases outside the gene matches. CDR3 sequence: CASSFSSGGRGEQFF. The CDR3 nucleotides are TGTGCCAGCAGTTTCTCCAGCGGGGGAAGAGGTGAGCAGTTCTTC.

This sequence joins TRBV5-1 and TRBJ2-7; 9 bases are a match to TRBD1. V dropped 5 bases and J dropped 2; count of bases not matched to a gene: 8. The CDR3 contains 15 residues. Germline CDR1 is SGHRS and CDR2 is YFSETQ. The CDR3 here is CASRSTGQGPYEQYF. The CDR3 nucleotides are TGCGCCAGCAGAAGTACGGGACAGGGCCCCTACGAGCAGTACTTC. The full variable domain, rest sourced from reference TRBV5-1 and TRBJ2-7, is KAGVTQTPRYLIKTRGQQVTLSCSPISGHRSVSWYQQTPGQGLQFLFEYFSETQRNKGNFPGRFSGRQFSNSRSEMNVSTLELGDSALYLCASRSTGQGPYEQYFGPGTRLTVT.

This clonotype was recorded a few times. This chain joins TRBV14 and TRBJ2-1; D remains ambiguous. The CDR3 runs 13 residues. Germline values: CDR1 SGHDN, CDR2 FVKESK. V was clipped by 4 bases and J by 4 bases, with 8 bases between them. The CDR3 region has the DNA TGTGCCAGCAGCCGTTCTCGATACAATGAGCAGTTCTTC. Residues: CASSRSRYNEQFF.

This clonotype has more than one count but fewer than ten. The J gene is TRBJ2-1, the V gene TRBV30; tentative D call: TRBD2 (6 bases). Per the germline V gene, CDR1 is GTSNPN and CDR2 is SVGIG (reference sequence). V was shortened by 2 bases and J by 8 bases, with 13 bases between the two germline ends. The CDR3 length is 13 residues. CDR3 sequence reads: CAWSLTSYDEQFF. For the CDR3, the DNA is TGTGCCTGGAGTTTGACTAGTTACGATGAGCAGTTCTTC.

This clonotype was observed a single time. A read error may account for a junction end that differs from germline. J is TRBJ1-6 and V is TRBV20-1, with 10 bases aligning to TRBD1. The CDR3 is 15 amino acids. Germline lookup yields CDR1 DFQATT and CDR2 SNEGSKA (reference sequence). CDR3 sequence reads: CCAREGTGDGSPLHF. In DNA form, the CDR3 reads TGCTGTGCTAGAGAAGGGACAGGGGACGGTTCACCCCTCCACTTT.

Ten or more counts support this clonotype. The chain links TRBV6-1 to TRBJ2-3; tentative D call: TRBD2 (5 bases). The germline V gene encodes CDR1 MNHNS and CDR2 SASEGT. V was cut by 6 bases and J by 6 bases, with 19 bases left in between. The length of the CDR3 is 15 residues. The CDR3 region is CASRSGLSRGDTQYF. CDR3 DNA: TGTGCCAGCAGGTCCGGACTGAGCAGAGGCGATACGCAGTATTTT.

In this sample, this clonotype turned up a few times. The chain uses TRBV27 and TRBJ2-5; 8 positions match TRBD2. After removal of 10 bases from V and 3 bases from J, the junction contained 7 bases not matched to a gene. Germline loops: CDR1 MNHEY, CDR2 SMNVEV (reference sequence). The CDR3 consists of 13 residues. CDR3: CATTGLGEETQYF. The DNA of the CDR3 is TGTGCCACCACGGGACTAGGGGAAGAGACCCAGTACTTC.

This clonotype has more than one count but fewer than ten. V usage is TRBV12-3 or TRBV12-4 and J usage is TRBJ2-2, with no clear D. The CDR3 spans 15 residues. V was clipped by 1 base and J by 1 base, with 7 bases between them. The CDR3 reads CASSLGLGNTGELFF. CDR3 in DNA: TGTGCCAGCAGTTTAGGCCTAGGGAACACCGGGGAGCTGTTTTTT.

This chain joins TRBV9 and TRBJ1-2; 7 bases match TRBD1. Trimming at V came to 3 bases and at J to 0 bases, leaving 8 bases not matched to a gene. The CDR3 loop spans 16 amino acids. CDR1 is SGDLS and CDR2 is YYNGEE in the germline V gene. In DNA form, the CDR3 reads TGTGCCAGCAGCGCCAAGACAGGGTACTCTAACTATGGCTACACCTTC. Amino acids: CASSAKTGYSNYGYTF. The variable domain in full, completed from reference TRBV9 and TRBJ1-2, reads DSGVTQTPKHLITATGQRVTLRCSPRSGDLSVYWYQQSLDQGLQFLIQYYNGEERAKGNILERFSAQQFPDLHSELNLSSLELGDSALYFCASSAKTGYSNYGYTFGSGTRLTVV.

In its sample, this clonotype was seen a few times. The chain uses TRBV10-3 and TRBJ2-7; D is possibly TRBD1 or TRBD2 (5 bases each). Trimming cost V 4 bases and J 3 bases, with 10 bases left between them. This CDR3 is 13 amino acids long. Per germline, CDR1 ENHRY and CDR2 SYGVKD. This chain's CDR3 is CAISGDGGYEQYF. CDR3 in DNA: TGTGCCATCAGTGGGGACGGAGGCTACGAGCAGTACTTC.